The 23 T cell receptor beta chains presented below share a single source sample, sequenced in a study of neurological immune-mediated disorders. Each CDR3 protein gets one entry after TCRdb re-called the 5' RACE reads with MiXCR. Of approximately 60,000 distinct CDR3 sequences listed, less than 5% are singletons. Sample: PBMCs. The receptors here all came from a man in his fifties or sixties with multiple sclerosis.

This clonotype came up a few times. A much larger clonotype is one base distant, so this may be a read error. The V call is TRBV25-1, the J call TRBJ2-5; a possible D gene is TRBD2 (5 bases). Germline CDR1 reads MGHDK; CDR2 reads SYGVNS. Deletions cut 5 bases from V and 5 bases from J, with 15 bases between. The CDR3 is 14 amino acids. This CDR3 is CASSLGSGRETQYF. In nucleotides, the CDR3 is TGTGCCAGCAGTTTGGGCAGCGGAAGGGAGACCCAGTACTTC.

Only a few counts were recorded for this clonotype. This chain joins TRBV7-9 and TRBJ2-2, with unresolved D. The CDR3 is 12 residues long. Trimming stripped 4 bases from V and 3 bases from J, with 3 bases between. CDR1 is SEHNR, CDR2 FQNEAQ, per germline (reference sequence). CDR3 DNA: TGTGCCAGCAGCTGGGACACCGGGGAGCTGTTTTTT. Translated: CASSWDTGELFF.

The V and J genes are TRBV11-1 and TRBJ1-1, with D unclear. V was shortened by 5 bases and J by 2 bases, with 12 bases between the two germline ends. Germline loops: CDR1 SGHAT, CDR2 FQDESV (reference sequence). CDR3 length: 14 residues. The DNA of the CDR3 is TGTGCCAGCAGCCTGGGGTCGGCAAACACTGAAGCTTTCTTT. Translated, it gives CASSLGSANTEAFF.

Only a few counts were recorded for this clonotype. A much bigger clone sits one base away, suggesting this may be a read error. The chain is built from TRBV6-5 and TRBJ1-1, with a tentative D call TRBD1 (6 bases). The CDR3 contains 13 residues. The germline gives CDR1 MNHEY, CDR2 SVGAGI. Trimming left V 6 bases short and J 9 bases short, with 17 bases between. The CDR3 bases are TGTGCCAGCAGAGTGGGAAAGGGGGAGAAAGCTTTCTTT. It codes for CASRVGKGEKAFF.

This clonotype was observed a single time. The CDR3 loop is CASSQQRGRRESSYNEQFF. The CDR3 region has the DNA TGTGCCAGCTCACAACAAAGGGGTCGGCGGGAAAGCTCCTACAATGAGCAGTTCTTC. The chain joins TRBV18 to TRBJ2-1; maybe TRBD2 (6 bases). Trimming stripped 4 bases from V and 0 bases from J, with 22 bases between. From germline, CDR1 is KGHSH and CDR2 LQKENI. The CDR3 extends over 19 amino acids.

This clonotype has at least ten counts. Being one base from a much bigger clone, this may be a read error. Written as DNA, the CDR3 is TGCGCCAGCAGCTTGTGGGACGAGCAGTACTTC. Its translation is CASSLWDEQYF. The chain joins TRBV5-1 to TRBJ2-7; D is ambiguous. V lost 1 base and J lost 5, with 4 bases in between. This CDR3 spans 11 amino acids. Germline CDR1 reads SGHRS; CDR2 reads YFSETQ.

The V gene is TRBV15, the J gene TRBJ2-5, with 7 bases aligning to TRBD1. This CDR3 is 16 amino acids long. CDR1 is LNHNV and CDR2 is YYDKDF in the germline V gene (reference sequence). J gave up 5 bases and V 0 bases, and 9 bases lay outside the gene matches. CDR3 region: CATSRDRTGAMETQYF. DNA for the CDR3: TGTGCCACCAGCAGAGATAGAACAGGGGCTATGGAGACCCAGTACTTC.

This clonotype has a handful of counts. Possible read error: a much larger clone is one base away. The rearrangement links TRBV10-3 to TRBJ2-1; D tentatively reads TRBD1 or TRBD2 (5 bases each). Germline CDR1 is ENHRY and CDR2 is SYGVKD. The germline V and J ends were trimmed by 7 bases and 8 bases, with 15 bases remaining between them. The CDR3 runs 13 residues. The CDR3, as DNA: TGTGCCATCAAAGGGACCTACCTCGATGAGCAGTTCTTC. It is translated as CAIKGTYLDEQFF.

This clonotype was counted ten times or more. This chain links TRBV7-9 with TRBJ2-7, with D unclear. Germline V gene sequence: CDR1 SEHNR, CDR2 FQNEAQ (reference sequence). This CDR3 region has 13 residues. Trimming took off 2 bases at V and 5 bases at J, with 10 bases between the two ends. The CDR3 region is CASSLMRQDEQYF. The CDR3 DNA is TGTGCCAGCAGCTTAATGCGTCAGGACGAGCAGTACTTC.

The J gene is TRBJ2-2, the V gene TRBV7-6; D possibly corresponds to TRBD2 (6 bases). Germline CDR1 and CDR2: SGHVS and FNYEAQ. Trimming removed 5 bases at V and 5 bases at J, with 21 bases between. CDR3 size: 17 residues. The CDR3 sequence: CASSPVGGREVTGELFF. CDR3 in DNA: TGTGCCAGCAGCCCCGTGGGGGGAAGAGAAGTAACCGGGGAGCTGTTTTTT.

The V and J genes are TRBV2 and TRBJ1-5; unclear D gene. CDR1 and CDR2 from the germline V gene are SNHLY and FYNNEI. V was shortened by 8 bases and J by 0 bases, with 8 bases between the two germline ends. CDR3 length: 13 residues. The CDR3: CASRKDSNQPQHF. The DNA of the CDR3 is TGTGCCAGCCGAAAGGATAGCAATCAGCCCCAGCATTTT.

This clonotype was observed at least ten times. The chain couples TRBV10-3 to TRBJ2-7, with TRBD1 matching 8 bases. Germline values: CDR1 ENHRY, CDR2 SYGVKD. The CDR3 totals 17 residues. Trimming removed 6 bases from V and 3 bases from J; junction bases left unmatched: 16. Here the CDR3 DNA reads TGTGCCATCAGGCAGACGCTGGGACAGGCAGGAAACTACGAGCAGTACTTC. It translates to CAIRQTLGQAGNYEQYF.

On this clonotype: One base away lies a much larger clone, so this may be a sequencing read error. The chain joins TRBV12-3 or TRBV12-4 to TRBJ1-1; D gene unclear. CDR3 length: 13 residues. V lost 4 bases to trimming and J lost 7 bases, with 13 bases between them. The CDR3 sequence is CASSSSPVVEAFF. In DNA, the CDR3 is TGTGCCAGCAGTTCGAGCCCAGTGGTTGAAGCTTTCTTT.

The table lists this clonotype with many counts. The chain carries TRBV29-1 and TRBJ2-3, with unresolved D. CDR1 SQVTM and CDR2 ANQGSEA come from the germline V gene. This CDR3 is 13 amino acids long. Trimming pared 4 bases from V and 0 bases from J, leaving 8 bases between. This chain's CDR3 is CSVAPDSTDTQYF. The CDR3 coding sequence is TGCAGCGTTGCCCCGGATAGCACAGATACGCAGTATTTT.

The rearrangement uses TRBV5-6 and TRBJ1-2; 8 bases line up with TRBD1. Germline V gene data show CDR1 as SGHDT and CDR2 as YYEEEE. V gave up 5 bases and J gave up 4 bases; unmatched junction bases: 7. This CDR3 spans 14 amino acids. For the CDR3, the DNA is TGTGCCAGCAGGACGGACAGGGTGGGCTATGGCTACACCTTC. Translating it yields CASRTDRVGYGYTF.

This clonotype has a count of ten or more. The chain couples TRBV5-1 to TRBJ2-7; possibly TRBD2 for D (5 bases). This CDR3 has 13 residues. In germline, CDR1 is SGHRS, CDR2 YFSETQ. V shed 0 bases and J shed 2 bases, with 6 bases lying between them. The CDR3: CASSLGAAYEQYF. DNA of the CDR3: TGCGCCAGCAGCTTGGGAGCGGCCTACGAGCAGTACTTC.

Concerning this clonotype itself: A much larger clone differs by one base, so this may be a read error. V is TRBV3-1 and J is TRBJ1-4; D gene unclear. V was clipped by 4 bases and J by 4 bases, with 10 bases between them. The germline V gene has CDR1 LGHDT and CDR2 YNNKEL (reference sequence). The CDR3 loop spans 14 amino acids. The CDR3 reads CASSPGKLNEKLFF. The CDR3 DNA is TGTGCCAGCAGCCCCGGAAAGCTTAATGAAAAACTGTTTTTT. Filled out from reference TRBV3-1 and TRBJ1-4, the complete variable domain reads DTAVSQTPKYLVTQMGNDKSIKCEQNLGHDTMYWYKQDSKKFLKIMFSYNNKELIINETVPNRFSPKSPDKAHLNLHINSLELGDSAVYFCASSPGKLNEKLFFGSGTQLSVL.

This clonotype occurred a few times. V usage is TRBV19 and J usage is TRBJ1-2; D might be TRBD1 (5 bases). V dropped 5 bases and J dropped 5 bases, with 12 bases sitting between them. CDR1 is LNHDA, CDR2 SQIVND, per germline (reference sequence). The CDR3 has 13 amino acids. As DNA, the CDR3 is TGTGCCAGTAGTTCTCCGGGACCTTATGGCTACACCTTC. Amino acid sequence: CASSSPGPYGYTF. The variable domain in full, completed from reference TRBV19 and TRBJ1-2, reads DGGITQSPKYLFRKEGQNVTLSCEQNLNHDAMYWYRQDPGQGLRLIYYSQIVNDFQKGDIAEGYSVSREKKESFPLTVTSAQKNPTAFYLCASSSPGPYGYTFGSGTRLTVV.

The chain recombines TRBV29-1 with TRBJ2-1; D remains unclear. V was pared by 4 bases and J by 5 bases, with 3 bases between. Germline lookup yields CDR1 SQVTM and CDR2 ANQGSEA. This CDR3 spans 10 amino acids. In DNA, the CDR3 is TGCAGCGTTGTCGACAATGAGCAGTTCTTC. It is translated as CSVVDNEQFF.

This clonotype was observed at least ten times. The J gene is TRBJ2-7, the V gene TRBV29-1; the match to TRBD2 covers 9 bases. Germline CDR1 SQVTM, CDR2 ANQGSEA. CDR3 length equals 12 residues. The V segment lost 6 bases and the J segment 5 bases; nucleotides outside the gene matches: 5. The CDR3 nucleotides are TGCAGCGTCTCGATAGCGGGAGACGAGCAGTACTTC. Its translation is CSVSIAGDEQYF.

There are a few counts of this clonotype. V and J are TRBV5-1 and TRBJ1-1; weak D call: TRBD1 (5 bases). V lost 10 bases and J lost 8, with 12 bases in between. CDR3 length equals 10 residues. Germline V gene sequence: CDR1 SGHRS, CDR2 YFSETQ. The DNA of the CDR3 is TGCGCCGAACACTGGGGCGAAGCTTTCTTT. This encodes CAEHWGEAFF.

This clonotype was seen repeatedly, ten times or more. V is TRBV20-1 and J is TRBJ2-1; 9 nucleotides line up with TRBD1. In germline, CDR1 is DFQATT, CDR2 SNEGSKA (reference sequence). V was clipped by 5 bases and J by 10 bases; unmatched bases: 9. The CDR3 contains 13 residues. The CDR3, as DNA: TGCAGTGCTCGACAGGGGGGAACGCCGGAGCAGTTCTTC. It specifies CSARQGGTPEQFF.

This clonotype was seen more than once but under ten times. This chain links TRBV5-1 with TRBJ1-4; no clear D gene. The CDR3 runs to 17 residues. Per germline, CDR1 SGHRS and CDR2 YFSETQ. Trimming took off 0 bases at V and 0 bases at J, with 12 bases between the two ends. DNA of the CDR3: TGCGCCAGCAGCTTGGAGGCAGGCGTTGCAACTAATGAAAAACTGTTTTTT. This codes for CASSLEAGVATNEKLFF. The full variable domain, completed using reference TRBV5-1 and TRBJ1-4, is KAGVTQTPRYLIKTRGQQVTLSCSPISGHRSVSWYQQTPGQGLQFLFEYFSETQRNKGNFPGRFSGRQFSNSRSEMNVSTLELGDSALYLCASSLEAGVATNEKLFFGSGTQLSVL.